These 16 T cell receptor beta chains share one sample of origin, sequenced in a study of cytomegalovirus exposure and HLA in healthy donors (TCRdb year 2017). To prepare the library, the immunoSEQ multiplex PCR assay was applied. The multiplex PCR relied on a mix of 60 forward primers for TCR Vbeta segments and 13 reverse primers for TCR Jbeta segments. The immuneACCESS repertoire file appears here via TCRdb, limited to in-frame rearrangements. These files lack a portion of the clones; in checked studies, under half of the deficit traces to unresolved V genes, and the cause of the others is not known. Within this sample are roughly 200,000 clones, with around 86% of them counted one time only. The ten largest clones take up 1.3% of the sample. The sequenced material came from PBMCs. The receptors were gathered from a young man in good health and CMV-seronegative.

The genes are TRBV4-3 and TRBJ2-3; D is unclear. Germline assignment: CDR1 LGHNA and CDR2 YSLEER. Trimming pared 1 base from V and 8 bases from J, leaving 7 bases between. The CDR3 is made up of 12 amino acids. The CDR3 sequence is CASSQGAGTQYF. The CDR3 coding sequence is TGCGCCAGCAGCCAAGGGGCAGGTACGCAGTATTTT.

The chain combines TRBV4-1 with TRBJ2-7, with 9 bases aligning to TRBD2. From germline, CDR1 is MGHRA and CDR2 YSYEKL. There are 17 residues in the CDR3. Unmatched junction bases numbered 10, after V lost 4 bases and J lost 0 bases. The CDR3 reads CASSPTRAGGLSYEQYF. The CDR3 DNA is TGCGCCAGCAGCCCGACCAGAGCGGGAGGCCTCTCCTACGAGCAGTACTTC.

The chain joins TRBV5-1 to TRBJ2-7; D is perhaps TRBD1 (5 bases). The CDR3 is 17 residues long. Germline CDR1 is SGHRS and CDR2 is YFSETQ. Trimming shortened V by 0 bases and J by 3 bases, and 19 bases separated the two germline ends. This chain's CDR3 is CASSLEGWASQSYEQYF. In DNA form, the CDR3 reads TGCGCCAGCAGCTTGGAGGGGTGGGCGTCCCAGAGCTACGAGCAGTACTTC.

The rearrangement uses TRBV29-1 and TRBJ2-5, with TRBD1 matching 7 bases. The tail of the sequence fits TRBJ2-7 better, so the J call may be wrong. The CDR3 sequence is 13 residues long. Germline-derived CDR1 and CDR2 are SQVTM and ANQGSEA. CDR3 protein: CSGRQGPNYEQYF. The CDR3 coding sequence is TGCAGCGGCCGACAGGGACCTAATTACGAGCAGTACTTC.

The chain employs TRBV30 and TRBJ2-7; TRBD2 is a possible D gene (7 bases). The CDR3 has 13 residues. V was clipped by 1 base and J by 7 bases, with 14 bases between them. Germline V gene sequence: CDR1 GTSNPN, CDR2 SVGIG (reference sequence). This CDR3 is CAWSEGGVGEQYF. CDR3 in DNA: TGTGCCTGGAGTGAGGGGGGGGTGGGGGAGCAGTACTTC.

This chain links TRBV6-6 with TRBJ1-1; TRBD1 might be the D (5 bases). V lost 5 bases and J lost 0, with 7 bases in between. Germline values: CDR1 MNHNY, CDR2 SVGAGI (reference sequence). The CDR3 length is 13 residues. The CDR3 DNA reads TGTGCCAGCAGTGACAGAGTGAACACTGAAGCTTTCTTT. This gives the protein CASSDRVNTEAFF.

The chain uses TRBV27 and TRBJ2-1, with 9 bases fitting TRBD1. The germline V gene has CDR1 MNHEY and CDR2 SMNVEV (reference sequence). This CDR3 comprises 15 residues. V lost 5 bases to trimming and J lost 2 bases; unmatched junction nucleotides: 4. CDR3 region: CASSRGTGTYNEQFF. The CDR3 coding sequence is TGTGCCAGCAGTAGGGGGACAGGGACCTACAATGAGCAGTTCTTC.

This chain uses TRBV5-1 with TRBJ2-5; 9 bases agree with TRBD1. Trimming at V came to 4 bases and at J to 1 base, leaving 8 bases not matched to a gene. Germline-derived CDR1 and CDR2 are SGHRS and YFSETQ. The CDR3 runs 16 residues. The CDR3 is CASSITGTGFQETQYF. DNA for the CDR3: TGCGCCAGCAGCATTACCGGGACAGGGTTCCAAGAGACCCAGTACTTC.

V gene TRBV7-2 combines with J gene TRBJ2-7; 12 positions match TRBD2. Germline-derived CDR1 and CDR2 are SGHTA and FQGNSA. The V gene end was trimmed by 5 bases and the J gene end by 3 bases; junction bases not matched to a gene: 8. This CDR3 is built from 16 residues. The CDR3 here is CASSPARTSGNYEQYF. The CDR3 region has the DNA TGTGCCAGCAGCCCCGCGAGGACTAGCGGGAACTACGAGCAGTACTTC.

This clone showed up just a few times. The chain has TRBV4-2 and TRBJ2-1, with a possible D match to TRBD1 (6 bases). Deletions cut 4 bases from V and 4 bases from J, with 20 bases between. The CDR3 is made up of 17 amino acids. Germline lookup yields CDR1 LGHNA and CDR2 YNFKEQ. CDR3 nucleotides: TGTGCCAGCAGCCGGATTTCACAGGGTATTGGGTACAATGAGCAGTTCTTC. Residues: CASSRISQGIGYNEQFF.

The V gene is TRBV7-8, the J gene TRBJ2-3, with a possible D match to TRBD2 (5 bases). This CDR3 has 12 residues. The V end lost 1 base, the J end lost 14 bases, and 13 bases lay between the germline ends. Germline CDR1 reads SGHVS; CDR2 reads FQNEAQ. This CDR3 is CASSLGSVVPYF. The CDR3 DNA follows: TGTGCCAGCAGCTTAGGTAGCGTGGTTCCGTATTTT.

This chain uses TRBV4-3 with TRBJ2-2, with D tentatively TRBD1 (6 bases). This CDR3 spans 15 amino acids. Germline values: CDR1 LGHNA, CDR2 YSLEER. Trimming left V 1 base short and J 6 bases short, with 12 bases between. In DNA form, the CDR3 reads TGCGCCAGCAGCCAAGGCAAGGGACATTCCGGGGAGCTGTTTTTT. It yields the protein CASSQGKGHSGELFF.

This clone was detected only a few times. One junction end does not reproduce the germline sequence, and a read error may be involved. The V and J genes are TRBV7-9 and TRBJ1-1, with unresolved D. The V gene's germline CDR1 is SEHNR and CDR2 FQNEAQ (reference sequence). The CDR3 runs to 10 residues. The CDR3 nucleotides are TGTTCCAGCAGCTCCGAGGGAGCTTTCTTT. Protein product: CSSSSEGAFF. Full variable domain (missing parts from reference TRBV7-9 and TRBJ1-1): DTGVSQNPRHKITKRGQNVTFRCDPISEHNRLYWYRQTLGQGPEFLTYFQNEAQLEKSRLLSDRFSAERPKGSFSTLEIQRTEQGDSAMYLCSSSSEGAFFGQGTRLTVV.

This clone was picked up one time. The chain carries TRBV7-2 and TRBJ2-3; 11 bases match TRBD2. CDR3 length equals 16 residues. The V segment lost 4 bases and the J segment 0 bases; nucleotides outside the gene matches: 3. The V gene's germline CDR1 is SGHTA and CDR2 FQGNSA. The CDR3 sequence: CASSSLAGGSTDTQYF. The CDR3 bases are TGTGCCAGCAGCTCGTTAGCGGGGGGGAGCACAGATACGCAGTATTTT.

The DNA for the CDR3 is TGCGCCAGCAGCTTGGCCGGGGGGGAAGCCAAAAACATTCAGTACTTC. Translating it yields CASSLAGGEAKNIQYF. The chain is built from TRBV5-1 and TRBJ2-4; 8 bases map to TRBD2. In germline, CDR1 is SGHRS, CDR2 YFSETQ. This CDR3 is 16 amino acids long. V gave up 0 bases and J gave up 0 bases; unmatched junction bases: 2.

This rearrangement joins TRBV10-1 to TRBJ2-6, with D possibly matching TRBD1 (5 bases). Germline-derived CDR1 and CDR2 are WNHNN and SYGVQD (reference sequence). The CDR3 runs 17 residues. V was trimmed by 0 bases and J by 0 bases, leaving 9 bases between them. The CDR3 DNA follows: TGCGCCAGCAGTGAGTCGGACCAGGGCTCTGGGGCCAACGTCCTGACTTTC. This translates into CASSESDQGSGANVLTF.